The source of this T cell receptor (beta chain) is a study of blood T cell repertoires in COVID-19. For the study at large: Acute and convalescent COVID-19 specimens originated in the United States, Italy and Spain.

Per the authors' pipeline: Reference gene primer amplification gave nucleated cell count estimates. Sequencing used immunoSEQ multiplex PCR; TCRdb keeps in-frame clones, though not all of them. That table is the source of V, J and clone size, and D and trimming were worked out from the DNA. The table has about 170,000 clones, roughly 86% seen once. The junction had 9 bases not matched to a gene; V was cut back by 3 bases and J by 0 bases. The CDR3 length is 16 residues. CDR1 is SGHRS and CDR2 is YFSETQ in the germline V gene. V is TRBV5-1 and J is TRBJ2-7; TRBD1 agrees at 7 bases. The material sequenced was peripheral blood. This receptor was obtained from a woman older than 75 in a cohort sampled during active or convalescent COVID-19. The CDR3 nucleotides read TGCGCCAGCAGCTCGGGTACAGGGGCGATCTCCTACGAGCAGTACGTC. Its translation: CASSSGTGAISYEQYV.